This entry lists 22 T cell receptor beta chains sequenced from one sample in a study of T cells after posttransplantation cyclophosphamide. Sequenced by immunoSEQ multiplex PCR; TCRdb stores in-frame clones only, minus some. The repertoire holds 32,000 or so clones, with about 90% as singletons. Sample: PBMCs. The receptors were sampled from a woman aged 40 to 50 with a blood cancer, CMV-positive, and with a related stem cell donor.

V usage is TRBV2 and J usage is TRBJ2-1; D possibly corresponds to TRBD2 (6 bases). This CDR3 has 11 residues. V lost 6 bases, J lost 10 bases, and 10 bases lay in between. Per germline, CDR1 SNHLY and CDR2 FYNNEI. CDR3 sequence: CASSRDWEQFF. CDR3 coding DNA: TGTGCCAGCAGCCGGGACTGGGAGCAGTTCTTC. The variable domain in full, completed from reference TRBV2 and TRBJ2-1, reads EPEVTQTPSHQVTQMGQEVILRCVPISNHLYFYWYRQILGQKVEFLVSFYNNEISEKSEIFDDQFSVERPDGSNFTLKIRSTKLEDSAMYFCASSRDWEQFFGPGTRLTVL.

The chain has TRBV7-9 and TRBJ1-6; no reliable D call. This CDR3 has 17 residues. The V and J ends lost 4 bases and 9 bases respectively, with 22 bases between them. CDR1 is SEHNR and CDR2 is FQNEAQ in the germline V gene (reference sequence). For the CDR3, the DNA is TGTGCCAGCAGCTACCGGGAGGGCGTCTGGCTGGGTTCACCCCTCCACTTT. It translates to CASSYREGVWLGSPLHF. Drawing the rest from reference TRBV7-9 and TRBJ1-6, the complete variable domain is DTGVSQNPRHKITKRGQNVTFRCDPISEHNRLYWYRQTLGQGPEFLTYFQNEAQLEKSRLLSDRFSAERPKGSFSTLEIQRTEQGDSAMYLCASSYREGVWLGSPLHFGNGTRLTVT.

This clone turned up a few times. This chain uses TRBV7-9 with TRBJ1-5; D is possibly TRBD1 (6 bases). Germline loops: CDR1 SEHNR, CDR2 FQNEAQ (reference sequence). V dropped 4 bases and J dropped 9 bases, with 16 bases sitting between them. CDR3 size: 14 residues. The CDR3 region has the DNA TGTGCCAGCAGCTCCGGGGGGCAAAGGAGGCCCCAGCATTTT. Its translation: CASSSGGQRRPQHF.

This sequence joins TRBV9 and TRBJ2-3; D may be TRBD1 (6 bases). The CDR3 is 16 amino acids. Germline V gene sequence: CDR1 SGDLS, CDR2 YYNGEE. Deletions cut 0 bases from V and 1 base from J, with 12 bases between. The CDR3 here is CASSVDTGFGTDTQYF. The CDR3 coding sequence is TGTGCCAGCAGCGTAGATACAGGGTTTGGCACAGATACGCAGTATTTT.

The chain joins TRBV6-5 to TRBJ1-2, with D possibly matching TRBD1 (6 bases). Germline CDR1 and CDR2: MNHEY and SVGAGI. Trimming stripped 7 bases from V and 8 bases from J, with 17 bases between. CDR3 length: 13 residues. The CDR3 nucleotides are TGTGCCAGCAATACGAGAGGGGGTGGCGGCTACACCTTC. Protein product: CASNTRGGGGYTF.

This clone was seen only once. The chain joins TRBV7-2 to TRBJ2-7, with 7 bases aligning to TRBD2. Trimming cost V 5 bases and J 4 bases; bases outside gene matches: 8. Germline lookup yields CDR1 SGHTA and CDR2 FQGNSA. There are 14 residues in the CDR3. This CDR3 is CASSLDGGKYEQYF. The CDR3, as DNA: TGTGCCAGCAGCCTAGACGGGGGGAAGTACGAGCAGTACTTC.

CDR3 in amino acids: CASSLTGGQRNQPQHF. In DNA, the CDR3 is TGTGCCAGCAGCTTAACTGGGGGACAACGCAATCAGCCCCAGCATTTT. The chain uses TRBV5-6 and TRBJ1-5, with a tentative D call TRBD1 (6 bases). Germline CDR1 reads SGHDT; CDR2 reads YYEEEE. V lost 2 bases and J 2 bases, leaving 14 bases between the germline ends. The CDR3 totals 16 residues.

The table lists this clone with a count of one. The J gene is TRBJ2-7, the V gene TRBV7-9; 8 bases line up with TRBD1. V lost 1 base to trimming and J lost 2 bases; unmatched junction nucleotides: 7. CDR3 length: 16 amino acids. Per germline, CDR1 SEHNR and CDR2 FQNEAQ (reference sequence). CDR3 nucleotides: TGTGCCAGCAGCTTAGTGGCAGGGGGCATGCCCTACGAGCAGTACTTC. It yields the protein CASSLVAGGMPYEQYF.

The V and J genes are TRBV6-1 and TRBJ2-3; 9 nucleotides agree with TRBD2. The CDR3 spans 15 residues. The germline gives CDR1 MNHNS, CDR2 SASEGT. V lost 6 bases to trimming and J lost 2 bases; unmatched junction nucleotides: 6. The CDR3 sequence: CASSPSGVDTDTQYF. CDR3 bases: TGTGCCAGCAGCCCTAGCGGGGTTGACACAGATACGCAGTATTTT.

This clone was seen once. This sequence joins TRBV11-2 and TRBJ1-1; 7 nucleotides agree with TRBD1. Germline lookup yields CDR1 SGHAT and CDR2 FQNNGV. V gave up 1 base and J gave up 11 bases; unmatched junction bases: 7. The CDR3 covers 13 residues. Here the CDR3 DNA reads TGTGCCAGCAGCTTAGCGGGACAGCCTTTGGCTTTCTTT. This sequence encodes CASSLAGQPLAFF.

CDR3 bases: TGTGCCAGCAGCTTAATCGGGACAGAAAACATTCAGTACTTC. It is translated as CASSLIGTENIQYF. The chain couples TRBV7-9 to TRBJ2-4; 7 nucleotides agree with TRBD1. The CDR3 is made up of 14 amino acids. Per the germline V gene, CDR1 is SEHNR and CDR2 is FQNEAQ (reference sequence). V shed 2 bases, J shed 5 bases, and the junction held 3 bases outside the gene matches.

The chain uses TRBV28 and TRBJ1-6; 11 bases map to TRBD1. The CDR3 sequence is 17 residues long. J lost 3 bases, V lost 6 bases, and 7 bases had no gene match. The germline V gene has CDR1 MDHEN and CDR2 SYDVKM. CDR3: CASRPTGTGGYNSPLHF. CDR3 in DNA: TGTGCCAGCAGGCCCACCGGGACAGGGGGCTATAATTCACCCCTCCACTTT.

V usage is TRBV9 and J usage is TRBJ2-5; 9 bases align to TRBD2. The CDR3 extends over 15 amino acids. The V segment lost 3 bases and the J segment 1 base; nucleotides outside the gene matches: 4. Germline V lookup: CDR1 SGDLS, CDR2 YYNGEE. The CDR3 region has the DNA TGTGCCAGCAGCGAGGGCGGGGGGGCCCAAGAGACCCAGTACTTC. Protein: CASSEGGGAQETQYF.

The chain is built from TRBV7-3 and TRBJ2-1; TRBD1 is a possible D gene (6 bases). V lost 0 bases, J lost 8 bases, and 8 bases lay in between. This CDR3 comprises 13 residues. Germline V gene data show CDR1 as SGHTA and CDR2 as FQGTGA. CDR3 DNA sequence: TGTGCCAGCAGCTTAACAAGGGGGTATGAGCAGTTCTTC. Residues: CASSLTRGYEQFF.

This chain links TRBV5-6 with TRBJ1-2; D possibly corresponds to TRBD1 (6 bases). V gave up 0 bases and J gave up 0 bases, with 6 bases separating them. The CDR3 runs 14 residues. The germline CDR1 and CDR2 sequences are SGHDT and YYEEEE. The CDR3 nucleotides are TGTGCCAGCAGCTTGGGGGACACTAACTATGGCTACACCTTC. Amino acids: CASSLGDTNYGYTF.

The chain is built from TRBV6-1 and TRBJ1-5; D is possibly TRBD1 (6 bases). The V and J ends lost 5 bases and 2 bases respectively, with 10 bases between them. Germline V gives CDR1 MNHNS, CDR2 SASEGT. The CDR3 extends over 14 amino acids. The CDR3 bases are TGTGCCAGCAGTACCCGACAGGGCAATCAGCCCCAGCATTTT. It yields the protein CASSTRQGNQPQHF.

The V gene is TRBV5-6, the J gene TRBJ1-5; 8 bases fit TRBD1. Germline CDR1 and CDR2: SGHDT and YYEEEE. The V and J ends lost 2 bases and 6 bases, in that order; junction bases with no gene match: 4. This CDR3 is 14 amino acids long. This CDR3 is CASSFGQGTQPQHF. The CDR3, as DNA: TGTGCCAGCAGCTTTGGACAGGGAACTCAGCCCCAGCATTTT.

As DNA, the CDR3 is TGTGCCAGCAGCTTAGCAGGGTACGAGCAGTACTTC. It is translated as CASSLAGYEQYF. The genes are TRBV11-2 and TRBJ2-7; a weak D match, TRBD1 (5 bases). Germline V gene sequence: CDR1 SGHAT, CDR2 FQNNGV. The length of the CDR3 is 12 residues. Trimming shortened V by 1 base and J by 4 bases, and 5 bases separated the two germline ends. The complete variable domain, with remaining parts taken from reference TRBV11-2 and TRBJ2-7, reads EAGVAQSPRYKIIEKRQSVAFWCNPISGHATLYWYQQILGQGPKLLIQFQNNGVVDDSQLPKDRFSAERLKGVDSTLKIQPAKLEDSAVYLCASSLAGYEQYFGPGTRLTVT.

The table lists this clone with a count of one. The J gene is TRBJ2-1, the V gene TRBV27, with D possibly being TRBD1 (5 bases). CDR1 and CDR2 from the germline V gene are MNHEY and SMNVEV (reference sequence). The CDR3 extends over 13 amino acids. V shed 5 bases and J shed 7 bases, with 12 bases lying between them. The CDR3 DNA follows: TGTGCCAGCAGTCCTACCCACAGGAATGAGCAGTTCTTC. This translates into CASSPTHRNEQFF.

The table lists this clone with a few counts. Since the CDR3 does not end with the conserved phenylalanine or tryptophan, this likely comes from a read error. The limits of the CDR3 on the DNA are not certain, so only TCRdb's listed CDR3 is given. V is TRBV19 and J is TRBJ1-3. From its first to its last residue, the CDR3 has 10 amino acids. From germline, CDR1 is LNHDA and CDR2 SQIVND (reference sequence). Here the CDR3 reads CASSIVQGRG.

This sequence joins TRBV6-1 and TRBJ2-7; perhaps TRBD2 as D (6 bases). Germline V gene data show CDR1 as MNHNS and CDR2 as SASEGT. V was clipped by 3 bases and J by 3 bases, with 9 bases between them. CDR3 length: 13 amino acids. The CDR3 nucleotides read TGTGCCAGCAGTGAGGGACTGAGCTACGAGCAGTACTTC. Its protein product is CASSEGLSYEQYF.

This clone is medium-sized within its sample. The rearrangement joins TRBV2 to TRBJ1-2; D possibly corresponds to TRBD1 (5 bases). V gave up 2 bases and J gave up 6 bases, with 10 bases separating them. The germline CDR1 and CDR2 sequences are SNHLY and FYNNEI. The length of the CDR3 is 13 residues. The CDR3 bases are TGTGCCAGCAGTGAATGGGGGGAAGATGGCTACACCTTC. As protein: CASSEWGEDGYTF.